This entry lists 20 T cell receptor beta chains sequenced from one sample in a study of blood T cell repertoires in COVID-19. TCRdb keeps only in-frame clones here, not all; method: immunoSEQ multiplex PCR. This table has tens of thousands of clones, over 65% appearing once. The sample was peripheral blood. These TCRs come from a woman in her sixties or seventies with acute or convalescent COVID-19.

The V gene is TRBV7-2, the J gene TRBJ2-1, with 11 bases lining up with TRBD2. The CDR3 covers 16 residues. V lost 5 bases and J lost 4; bases outside the gene matches: 7. Germline CDR1 reads SGHTA; CDR2 reads FQGNSA. CDR3 DNA: TGTGCCAGCAGCCAGACCTTAGCGGGAGGGTACAATGAGCAGTTCTTC. It codes for CASSQTLAGGYNEQFF.

The CDR3 DNA reads as TGTGCCAGCAGCAAAGAATCATCGGGAGCGGCCACAGAGACCCAGTACTTC. Protein sequence: CASSKESSGAATETQYF. The chain combines TRBV21-1 with TRBJ2-5; the D segment call TRBD2 is taken from the table without a DNA check. TRBV21-1 is classified as a pseudogene. The CDR3 runs to 17 residues.

The rearrangement joins TRBV6-6 to TRBJ2-7; 14 bases align to TRBD2. The germline V gene encodes CDR1 MNHNY and CDR2 SVGAGI (reference sequence). V dropped 6 bases and J dropped 3; count of bases not matched to a gene: 1. The CDR3 extends over 14 amino acids. In DNA, the CDR3 is TGTGCCAGCAGCGGACTAGCGGGGGGCTACGAGCAGTACGTC. Amino acid sequence: CASSGLAGGYEQYV.

This clone has only a few counts. V gene TRBV11-3 combines with J gene TRBJ2-2; TRBD2 might be the D (7 bases). The V gene's germline CDR1 is SGHNT and CDR2 YENEEA. V lost 5 bases and J 6 bases, leaving 25 bases between the germline ends. The CDR3 has 18 amino acids. CDR3 DNA sequence: TGTGCCAGCAGCCCAGGCGGAGGGGGGGCCGGTCGCTCCGGGGAGCTGTTTTTT. This translates into CASSPGGGGAGRSGELFF.

As to this clone: The same CDR3 also results from other DNA sequences found in this sample. The chain combines TRBV10-2 with TRBJ1-1; TRBD1 might be the D (5 bases). Trimming stripped 4 bases from V and 4 bases from J, with 10 bases between. CDR3 length: 13 residues. Germline CDR1 WSHSY, CDR2 SAAADI. CDR3: CASSVTGGTEAFF. The CDR3 nucleotides read TGCGCCAGCAGTGTCACGGGGGGCACTGAAGCTTTCTTT.

This chain uses TRBV11-2 with TRBJ2-1, with 7 bases fitting TRBD1. Germline-derived CDR1 and CDR2 are SGHAT and FQNNGV. Trimming cost V 7 bases and J 8 bases; bases outside gene matches: 2. CDR3 length: 11 amino acids. This CDR3 is CASTQGDEQFF. DNA for the CDR3: TGTGCCAGCACCCAGGGGGATGAGCAGTTCTTC.

This chain links TRBV5-4 with TRBJ2-3, with TRBD1 identical over 7 bases. J was trimmed by 2 bases and V by 0 bases; bases with no gene match: 3. CDR3 length equals 15 residues. Per germline, CDR1 SGHNT and CDR2 YYREEE (reference sequence). The CDR3 nucleotides are TGTGCCAGCAGCTTGGCCGGGACAGTCACAGATACGCAGTATTTT. Amino acids: CASSLAGTVTDTQYF.

The J gene is TRBJ2-7, the V gene TRBV12-3 or TRBV12-4, with D possibly being TRBD2 (5 bases). CDR3 length: 12 amino acids. Between the trimmed V and J ends, which lost 5 bases and 2 bases, there was a span of 7 bases. The DNA of the CDR3 is TGTGCCAGCAGTCGGGGAACCTACGAGCAGTACGTC. Translation: CASSRGTYEQYV.

This chain connects TRBV19 to TRBJ2-2; the D gene is possibly TRBD2 (6 bases). This CDR3 is built from 11 residues. CDR1 and CDR2 from the germline V gene are LNHDA and SQIVND (reference sequence). The V end lost 11 bases, the J end lost 8 bases, and 12 bases lay between the germline ends. This CDR3 reads CALRGYGELFF. As DNA, the CDR3 is TGTGCCCTTCGGGGGTATGGGGAGCTGTTTTTT. Full variable domain (rest looked up from reference TRBV19 and TRBJ2-2): DGGITQSPKYLFRKEGQNVTLSCEQNLNHDAMYWYRQDPGQGLRLIYYSQIVNDFQKGDIAEGYSVSREKKESFPLTVTSAQKNPTAFYLCALRGYGELFFGEGSRLTVL.

The chain recombines TRBV5-3 with TRBJ2-7, with 14 bases identical to TRBD2. TRBV5-3 is designated an ORF whose function remains uncertain. The J segment lost 1 base and the V segment lost 4 bases, leaving 7 bases of the junction unmatched. This CDR3 spans 17 amino acids. The CDR3 loop is CARSLTGTSGSSYEQYV. As DNA, the CDR3 is TGTGCCAGAAGCCTAACGGGGACTAGCGGGAGTTCCTACGAGCAGTACGTC.

The V call is TRBV19, the J call TRBJ2-1; no firm D call. Germline assignment: CDR1 LNHDA and CDR2 SQIVND (reference sequence). V lost 3 bases to trimming and J lost 3 bases, with 18 bases between them. CDR3 size: 17 residues. The CDR3 sequence: CASSILVALGFYNEQFF. In DNA, the CDR3 is TGTGCCAGTAGTATCTTGGTAGCCCTCGGATTCTACAATGAGCAGTTCTTC.

In its sample, this clone was seen a few times. The J gene is TRBJ1-6, the V gene TRBV11-2; D may be TRBD1 (6 bases). Germline V gene lookup returns CDR1 SGHAT and CDR2 FQNNGV. The CDR3 consists of 17 residues. Trimming left V 1 base short and J 9 bases short, with 19 bases between. CDR3 region: CASSLVSGGAGSSPLHF. CDR3 DNA: TGTGCCAGCAGCTTAGTTTCTGGGGGCGCAGGTAGTTCACCCCTCCACTTT.

The chain joins TRBV28 to TRBJ1-2, with 8 bases fitting TRBD1. Germline assignment: CDR1 MDHEN and CDR2 SYDVKM. V lost 8 bases to trimming and J lost 6 bases; unmatched junction nucleotides: 5. This CDR3 has 12 amino acids. CDR3 residues: CASVEQGDGYTF. In DNA, the CDR3 is TGTGCCAGCGTTGAACAGGGGGATGGCTACACCTTC.

The chain employs TRBV5-6 and TRBJ1-4; 8 positions match TRBD1. Germline V gene lookup returns CDR1 SGHDT and CDR2 YYEEEE. With 4 bases clipped from V and 6 bases from J, the junction kept 8 bases outside the gene matches. There are 15 residues in the CDR3. The CDR3 here is CASSPQGVGDEKLFF. For the CDR3, the DNA is TGTGCCAGCAGCCCACAGGGGGTTGGTGATGAAAAACTGTTTTTT.

The chain joins TRBV24-1 to TRBJ2-2; TRBD2 matches 14 bases. Trimming cost V 5 bases and J 4 bases; bases outside gene matches: 5. Germline CDR1 reads KGHDR; CDR2 reads SFDVKD. CDR3 length equals 17 residues. The DNA for the CDR3 is TGTGCCACCAGTGGACTAGCGGGAGGGGTTGGCACCGGGGAGCTGTTTTTT. This encodes CATSGLAGGVGTGELFF.

The chain uses TRBV3-1 (or the pseudogene TRBV3-2) and TRBJ1-2; D may be TRBD1 (6 bases). The CDR3 length is 14 residues. Germline CDR1 is LGHDT and CDR2 is YNNKEL (reference sequence). The germline V and J ends were trimmed by 3 bases and 4 bases, with 12 bases remaining between them. This CDR3 is CASSHDDRFYGYTF. For the CDR3, the DNA is TGTGCCAGCAGCCACGACGACAGGTTCTATGGCTACACCTTC.

The chain combines TRBV11-3 with TRBJ2-1, with TRBD2 identical over 9 bases. Germline values: CDR1 SGHNT, CDR2 YENEEA. The CDR3 spans 17 residues. V trimming: 6 bases; J trimming: 0 bases; junction bases outside the gene matches: 9. CDR3 region: CASSPWTSENSYNEQFF. DNA for the CDR3: TGTGCCAGCAGTCCTTGGACTAGCGAGAACTCCTACAATGAGCAGTTCTTC.

In nucleotides, the CDR3 is TGTGCCAGCAGCTTTTCCGGGAGACTGGATGGCTACACCTTC. Translating it yields CASSFSGRLDGYTF. This chain joins TRBV7-9 and TRBJ1-2; unclear D gene. CDR3 size: 14 residues. V dropped 3 bases and J dropped 6 bases, with 14 bases sitting between them. Germline CDR1 reads SEHNR; CDR2 reads FQNEAQ (reference sequence).

The V gene is TRBV19, the J gene TRBJ2-5, with a possible D match to TRBD2 (6 bases). V was pared by 6 bases and J by 5 bases, with 19 bases between. CDR1 and CDR2 from the germline V gene are LNHDA and SQIVND (reference sequence). CDR3 length: 15 residues. The CDR3 DNA reads TGTGCCAGTAGCGAGCCCTCGGGGGTCGTGGAGACCCAGTACTTC. Its translation: CASSEPSGVVETQYF.

The rearrangement uses TRBV28 and TRBJ2-3; TRBD2 aligns across 8 bases. Germline CDR1 is MDHEN and CDR2 is SYDVKM. The CDR3 has 17 amino acids. The trim removed 8 bases at V and 0 bases at J, leaving 13 bases unmatched. The CDR3 spells CASGGAGAATSTDTQYF. In DNA form, the CDR3 reads TGTGCCAGCGGCGGAGCGGGGGCCGCGACTAGCACAGATACGCAGTATTTT.